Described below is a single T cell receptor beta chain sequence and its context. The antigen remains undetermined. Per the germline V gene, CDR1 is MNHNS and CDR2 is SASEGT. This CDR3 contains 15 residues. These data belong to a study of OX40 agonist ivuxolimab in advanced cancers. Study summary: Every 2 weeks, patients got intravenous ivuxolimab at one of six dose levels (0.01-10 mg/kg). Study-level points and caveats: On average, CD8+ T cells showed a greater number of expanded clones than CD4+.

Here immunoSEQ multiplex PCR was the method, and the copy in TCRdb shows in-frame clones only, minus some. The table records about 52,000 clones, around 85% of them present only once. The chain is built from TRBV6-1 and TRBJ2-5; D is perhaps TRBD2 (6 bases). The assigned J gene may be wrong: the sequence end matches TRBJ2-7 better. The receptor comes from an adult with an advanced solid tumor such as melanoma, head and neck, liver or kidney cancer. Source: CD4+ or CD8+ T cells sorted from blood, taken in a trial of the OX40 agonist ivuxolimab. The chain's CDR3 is CASSEAGGISYEQYF. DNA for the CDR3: TGTGCCAGCAGTGAAGCAGGAGGGATCTCCTACGAGCAGTACTTC.